One sample yielded the 22 T cell receptor beta chains listed below, sequenced in a study of blood T cell repertoires in COVID-19. This table comes from immunoSEQ multiplex PCR, and its TCRdb copy is limited to in-frame clones, with some not included. The repertoire holds 300,000 to 400,000 clones, with around 89% as singletons. Specimen: peripheral blood. The receptors here all came from a woman in her 30s with COVID-19, enrolled during active disease.

As for this clone: One end of the junction does not line up with germline, which may come from a read error. The J gene is TRBJ2-5, the V gene TRBV7-7, with 9 positions matching TRBD1. The CDR3 is 14 residues long. Looked up from germline, CDR1 is SSHAT and CDR2 is FNYEAQ (reference sequence). The CDR3, as DNA: TGTGCTAGCAGCGCGATAGACAGGGGGGAGACCCAGTACTTC. Translated: CASSAIDRGETQYF.

The chain is built from TRBV11-3 and TRBJ2-7; the D gene is possibly TRBD1 (6 bases). The CDR3 runs to 14 residues. Per germline, CDR1 SGHNT and CDR2 YENEEA. Trimming removed 1 base at V and 3 bases at J, with 10 bases between. The DNA of the CDR3 is TGTGCCAGCAGCTTAGGTTGGACAGACTACGAGCAGTACGTC. Translation: CASSLGWTDYEQYV.

The chain is built from TRBV6-5 and TRBJ2-1, with D perhaps matching TRBD2 (6 bases). The CDR3 has 16 residues. Trimming removed 4 bases at V and 0 bases at J, with 13 bases between. The germline gives CDR1 MNHEY, CDR2 SVGAGI. The CDR3 nucleotides read TGTGCCAGCAGTTCCCAGGGAGGAAACTCCTACAATGAGCAGTTCTTC. It is translated as CASSSQGGNSYNEQFF.

The chain joins TRBV9 to TRBJ2-2; 10 nucleotides agree with TRBD2. CDR1 and CDR2 from the germline V gene are SGDLS and YYNGEE. V lost 3 bases and J lost 0; bases outside the gene matches: 8. CDR3 length equals 18 residues. The CDR3 reads CASSGSGGYNTNTGELFF. As DNA, the CDR3 is TGTGCCAGCAGCGGTAGCGGGGGGTACAATACGAACACCGGGGAGCTGTTTTTT.

This chain uses TRBV19 with TRBJ2-2, with 9 bases fitting TRBD2. This CDR3 has 14 amino acids. Germline CDR1 LNHDA, CDR2 SQIVND (reference sequence). V gave up 7 bases and J gave up 5 bases; unmatched junction bases: 5. CDR3 sequence: CASKQREETGELFF. As DNA, the CDR3 is TGTGCCAGTAAGCAGCGGGAGGAAACCGGGGAGCTGTTTTTT.

The chain uses TRBV5-4 and TRBJ1-6; TRBD1 matches 7 bases. The CDR3 is 16 residues long. Looked up from germline, CDR1 is SGHNT and CDR2 is YYREEE (reference sequence). With 0 bases clipped from V and 8 bases from J, the junction kept 8 bases outside the gene matches. The CDR3 loop reads CASSLGGGGRDSPLHF. The CDR3, as DNA: TGTGCCAGCAGCTTGGGTGGAGGGGGCCGGGATTCACCCCTCCACTTT.

The rearrangement joins TRBV11-3 to TRBJ2-2; 15 bases align to TRBD2. The CDR3 is made up of 19 amino acids. CDR1 is SGHNT, CDR2 YENEEA, per germline. The V gene end was trimmed by 6 bases and the J gene end by 3 bases; junction bases not matched to a gene: 11. CDR3 DNA sequence: TGTGCCAGCAGGTCCCCACCGGGACTAGCGGGAGGTTACACCGGGGAGCTGTTTTTT. Translating gives CASRSPPGLAGGYTGELFF.

A word on this clone: Other DNA sequences in this sample translate to the same CDR3. V gene TRBV6-5 combines with J gene TRBJ2-7; 7 bases are shared with TRBD1. CDR1 and CDR2 (germline): MNHEY, SVGAGI. CDR3 size: 14 residues. With V trimmed by 6 bases and J by 2 bases, 7 bases remained unmatched. The CDR3 protein is CASSLRQGTYEQYF. The CDR3 bases are TGTGCCAGCAGCCTTAGACAGGGAACCTACGAGCAGTACTTC.

The chain combines TRBV2 with TRBJ2-2; no reliable D call. There are 15 residues in the CDR3. The V and J ends lost 6 bases and 5 bases respectively, with 16 bases between them. The V gene's germline CDR1 is SNHLY and CDR2 FYNNEI. The CDR3 sequence: CASSSDTRRTGELFF. DNA for the CDR3: TGTGCCAGCAGCTCCGACACACGAAGAACCGGGGAGCTGTTTTTT.

This rearrangement joins TRBV28 to TRBJ2-1; TRBD2 matches at 7 bases. The ends lost 3 bases at V and 14 bases at J; junction bases unmatched: 7. This CDR3 contains 12 residues. CDR1 MDHEN and CDR2 SYDVKM come from the germline V gene. This CDR3 is CASSLRGGEKFF. Written as DNA, the CDR3 is TGTGCCAGCAGTTTGAGGGGAGGGGAAAAGTTCTTC.

This clone was detected only once. The CDR3 DNA follows: TGTGCCAGCAGCTTAGGTCCCAACAGGGAGGGGGAGACCCAGTACTTC. It yields the protein CASSLGPNREGETQYF. The chain is built from TRBV7-2 and TRBJ2-5; D perhaps matches TRBD2 (7 bases). Trimming took 1 base from V and 5 from J, leaving 17 bases between them. CDR3 length equals 16 residues. Germline V gene lookup returns CDR1 SGHTA and CDR2 FQGNSA. Together with reference TRBV7-2 and TRBJ2-5, the CDR3 gives the full variable domain: GAGVSQSPSNKVTEKGKDVELRCDPISGHTALYWYRQSLGQGLEFLIYFQGNSAPDKSGLPSDRFSAERTGGSVSTLTIQRTQQEDSAVYLCASSLGPNREGETQYFGPGTRLLVL.

The chain carries TRBV28 and TRBJ2-1, with a tentative D call TRBD1 (6 bases). Looked up from germline, CDR1 is MDHEN and CDR2 is SYDVKM. CDR3 length equals 14 residues. V dropped 6 bases and J dropped 2 bases, with 11 bases sitting between them. The CDR3 reads CASRAGQTYNEQFF. The CDR3 nucleotides read TGTGCCAGCAGGGCCGGACAGACCTACAATGAGCAGTTCTTC.

The chain recombines TRBV9 with TRBJ1-2, with D possibly TRBD1 on 5 matching bases. The CDR3 consists of 13 residues. The V end lost 2 bases, the J end lost 7 bases, and 12 bases lay between the germline ends. The V gene's germline CDR1 is SGDLS and CDR2 YYNGEE. CDR3 in DNA: TGTGCCAGCAGCGTCGGGCAGGGTCTTGGCTACACCTTC. Amino acid sequence: CASSVGQGLGYTF.

The CDR3 region is CASSPIRDSGSGPNEQYV. Written as DNA, the CDR3 is TGTGCCAGCAGCCCCATTAGGGATAGCGGGTCGGGCCCCAACGAGCAGTACGTC. This sequence joins TRBV7-8 and TRBJ2-7; 7 bases map to TRBD2. This CDR3 comprises 18 residues. J gave up 5 bases and V 5 bases, and 21 bases lay outside the gene matches. Germline V gives CDR1 SGHVS, CDR2 FQNEAQ.

This sequence joins TRBV9 and TRBJ1-4; D gene unclear. This CDR3 spans 13 amino acids. Trimming pared 3 bases from V and 4 bases from J, leaving 7 bases between. Germline CDR1 SGDLS, CDR2 YYNGEE. The CDR3 here is CASSGRHNEKLFF. The CDR3 nucleotides are TGTGCCAGCAGCGGGAGGCATAATGAAAAACTGTTTTTT.

The chain couples TRBV10-3 to TRBJ1-1, with D perhaps matching TRBD1 (5 bases). CDR3 size: 12 residues. The germline V gene has CDR1 ENHRY and CDR2 SYGVKD. V lost 10 bases, J lost 6 bases, and 15 bases lay in between. The CDR3 region has the DNA TGTGCCACCCTAGACCGGGGGGCTGAAGCTTTCTTT. It is translated as CATLDRGAEAFF.

The chain has TRBV6-2 or TRBV6-3 and TRBJ1-2; 9 nucleotides agree with TRBD1. The CDR3 extends over 15 amino acids. Trimming at V came to 5 bases and at J to 4 bases, leaving 8 bases not matched to a gene. Germline CDR1 MNHEY, CDR2 SVGEGT. This CDR3 reads CASSPGTGLLYGYTF. The CDR3 DNA reads as TGTGCCAGCAGTCCCGGGACAGGGCTACTCTATGGCTACACCTTC.

This clone was detected only once. Here the CDR3 DNA reads TGTGCCACCAGCAGAGAACCCCTCTCCGGGACATCGAACGAGCAGTACTTC. Amino acid sequence: CATSREPLSGTSNEQYF. V gene TRBV15 combines with J gene TRBJ2-7; D is possibly TRBD1 (6 bases). The germline CDR1 and CDR2 sequences are LNHNV and YYDKDF (reference sequence). CDR3 length: 17 amino acids. V gave up 0 bases and J gave up 5 bases, with 20 bases separating them.

A note on this clone: Sequence at one end of the junction differs from germline and may be a read error. The chain carries TRBV13 and TRBJ2-2; D might be TRBD2 (6 bases). Germline CDR1 is PRHDT and CDR2 is FYEKMQ (reference sequence). The CDR3 is 12 residues long. For the CDR3, the DNA is TGTGCCAGCAGCTTCTATAATGGGGAGGTGTTTTTT. Translation gives CASSFYNGEVFF. The whole variable domain, filled in from reference TRBV13 and TRBJ2-2, reads AAGVIQSPRHLIKEKRETATLKCYPIPRHDTVYWYQQGPGQDPQFLISFYEKMQSDKGSIPDRFSAQQFSDYHSELNMSSLELGDSALYFCASSFYNGEVFFGEGSRLTVL.

CDR3 sequence (DNA): TGTGCCACCGGACCCGATCGGGACTTCCTGGGGGAGCTGTTTTTT. Its protein is CATGPDRDFLGELFF. The rearrangement joins TRBV24-1 to TRBJ2-2, with D maybe TRBD2 (6 bases). The V end was cut by 9 bases, the J end by 8 bases, with 21 bases between. The CDR3 spans 15 residues. Germline-derived CDR1 and CDR2 are KGHDR and SFDVKD.

The chain employs TRBV18 and TRBJ2-5; TRBD2 might be the D (6 bases). CDR1 is KGHSH and CDR2 is LQKENI in the germline V gene. This CDR3 is 14 amino acids long. V was shortened by 2 bases and J by 3 bases, with 10 bases between the two germline ends. CDR3 in amino acids: CASSPIAGKETQYF. DNA for the CDR3: TGTGCCAGCTCACCAATCGCGGGAAAAGAGACCCAGTACTTC.

The chain employs TRBV18 and TRBJ1-2; unclear D gene. Trimming removed 3 bases at V and 2 bases at J, with 13 bases between. Germline assignment: CDR1 KGHSH and CDR2 LQKENI. The CDR3 consists of 15 residues. Here the CDR3 reads CASSPVGLENYGYTF. The DNA of the CDR3 is TGTGCCAGCTCACCCGTAGGCCTGGAGAACTATGGCTACACCTTC.